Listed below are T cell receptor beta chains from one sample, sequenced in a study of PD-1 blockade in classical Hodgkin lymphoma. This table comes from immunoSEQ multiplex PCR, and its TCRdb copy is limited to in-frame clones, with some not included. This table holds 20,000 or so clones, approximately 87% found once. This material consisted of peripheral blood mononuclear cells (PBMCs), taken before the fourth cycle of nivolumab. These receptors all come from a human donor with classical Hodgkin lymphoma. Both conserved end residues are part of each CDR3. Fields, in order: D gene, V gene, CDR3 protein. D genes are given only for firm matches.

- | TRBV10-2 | CASSSANYEQYF
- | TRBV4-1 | CASSQGIAGIMNTEAFF
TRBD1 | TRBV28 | CASSSPDRASSYEQYF
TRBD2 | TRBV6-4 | CASSEVAGIGELFF
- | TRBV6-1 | CASSEGLRRSSYEQYF
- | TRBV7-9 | CASSLGTIDQPQHF
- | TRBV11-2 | CASDYGTTVGDTQYF
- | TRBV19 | CASSIVGSGNTIYF
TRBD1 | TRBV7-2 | CASLKGARGYTF
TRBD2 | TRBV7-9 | CASSLVASGITRELFF
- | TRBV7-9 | CASSFPSSGDTQYF
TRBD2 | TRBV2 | CASSNGLAGYEQYF
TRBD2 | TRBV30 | CAWINSGRALETQYF
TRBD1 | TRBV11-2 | CASSLRTGPYEQYF
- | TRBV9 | CASSVEVGDYRNTIYF
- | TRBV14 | CASSQVTGNNSPLHF
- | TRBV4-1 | CASSHFTASYGYTF
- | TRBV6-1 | CASSEGKFTSYNEQFF
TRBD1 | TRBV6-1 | CASSGTGSAFF
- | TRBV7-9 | CASSLDATQQYF
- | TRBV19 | CASSIGSATEAFF
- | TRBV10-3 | CAISDLTGNPYGYTF
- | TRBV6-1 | CASSDPRTSTDTQYF
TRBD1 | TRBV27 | CSSGTGGDLRTEAFF
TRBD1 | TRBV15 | CATSTGTGGQPQHF
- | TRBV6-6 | CASSREINNEQFF
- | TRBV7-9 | CASSLAGRPVATNEKLFF
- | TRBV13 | CASGQSSYNEQFF
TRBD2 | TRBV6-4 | CASSDTGLGDGQYF
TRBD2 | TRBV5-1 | CASSLEGGRAYEQYF
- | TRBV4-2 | CASSQDPGADTQYF
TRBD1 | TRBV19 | CASSIRTGTGTYQPQHF
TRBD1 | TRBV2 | CASWDREAYEQYF
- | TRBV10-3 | CAISGARTPRETQYF
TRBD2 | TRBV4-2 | CASSQVASGRLRYF
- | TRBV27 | CASSFWVNQPQHF
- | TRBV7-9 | CASSLGTGNTEAFF
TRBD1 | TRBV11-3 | CASSFTRDRDQPQHF
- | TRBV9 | CASSGPGEQYF
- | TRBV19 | CASREGTNEKLFF
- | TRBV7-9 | CASRFSGGAGFF
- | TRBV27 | CASSLDSRVNQPQHF
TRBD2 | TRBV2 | CASSVGRGTGELFF
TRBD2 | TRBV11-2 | CASSYGLAGEYF
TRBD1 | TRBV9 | CASSVEGQLSYGYTF
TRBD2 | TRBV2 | CASSPGTSGADTQYF
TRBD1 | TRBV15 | CATSRDRVEKLFF
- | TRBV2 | CASSEALLDGRGYTF
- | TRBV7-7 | CASSPWTGQGSYEQYF
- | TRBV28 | CASSLSNYGYTF
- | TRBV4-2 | CASSQPYEQYF
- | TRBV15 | CATSRDSPYEQYF
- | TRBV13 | CASSDPLADQETQYF
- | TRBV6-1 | CATHQGWDTGELFF
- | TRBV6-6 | CASSYLALGRAYEQYF
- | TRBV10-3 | CAIDRGTNSNEQYF
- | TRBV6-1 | CASSEARNEKLFF